This is a list of T cell receptor beta chains from one sample in a study of blood T cell repertoires in COVID-19. Data came from immunoSEQ multiplex PCR; TCRdb stores just in-frame clones and leaves some out. Of around 200,000 clones detected, over 75% appear once; the ten largest clones hold over 2.5%. Sequencing used peripheral blood. Receptor source: a man aged 60 to 75 with acute or convalescent COVID-19. The CDR3 runs from the conserved cysteine through the conserved F or W. D genes are given only for firm matches. Not all rows give a size; the values are once, few, many and, for expanded clones, a class.

TRBJ2-2	TRBV5-4	.	.	CASSTAQFSGELFF	TGTGCCAGCAGCACCGCTCAGTTCTCCGGGGAGCTGTTTTTT
TRBJ2-7	TRBV7-2	.	TRBD2	CASRLAGTIVYEQYF	TGTGCCAGCAGACTAGCGGGAACAATTGTCTACGAGCAGTACTTC
TRBJ2-1	TRBV27	.	TRBD2	CASSLIAGWTIYNEQFF	TGTGCCAGCAGTCTCATAGCGGGTTGGACGATCTACAATGAGCAGTTCTTC
TRBJ1-1	TRBV11-1	.	TRBD1	CASSAPAGGNTEAFF	TGTGCCAGCAGCGCACCGGCAGGGGGGAACACTGAAGCTTTCTTT
TRBJ2-7	TRBV7-2	once	TRBD1	CASSLITGGGSYEQYF	TGTGCCAGCAGCTTAATAACAGGGGGAGGCTCCTACGAGCAGTACTTC
TRBJ1-2	TRBV27	.	.	CASSTNWGAYGYTF	TGTGCCAGCAGTACCAATTGGGGCGCCTATGGCTACACCTTC
TRBJ2-1	TRBV6-2/TRBV6-3	once	.	CASSYLELEQFF	TGTGCCAGCAGTTACTTAGAGCTTGAGCAGTTCTTC
TRBJ1-5	TRBV9	.	TRBD1	CASSVGGTGNQPQHF	TGTGCCAGCAGCGTAGGTGGGACAGGTAATCAGCCCCAGCATTTT
TRBJ1-6	TRBV7-9	.	TRBD1	CASSREGTGGHSPLHF	TGTGCCAGCAGCCGAGAGGGGACAGGGGGCCACTCACCCCTCCACTTT
TRBJ2-1	TRBV12-3/TRBV12-4	.	TRBD2	CASSPSSGNEQFF	TGTGCCAGCAGCCCTTCTAGCGGCAATGAGCAGTTCTTC
TRBJ1-3	TRBV6-5	.	.	CASIYGGSGNTIYF	TGTGCCAGCATTTATGGGGGGTCTGGAAACACCATATATTTT
TRBJ2-3	TRBV9	once	.	CASSVDRYTDTQYF	TGTGCCAGCAGCGTCGATAGATACACAGATACGCAGTATTTT
TRBJ2-2	TRBV7-9	.	.	CASSLVPGINTGELFF	TGTGCCAGCAGCTTAGTGCCAGGGATAAACACCGGGGAGCTGTTTTTT
TRBJ1-4	TRBV25-1	.	TRBD1	CASSQPPGGNEKLFF	TGTGCCAGCAGCCAACCCCCAGGGGGTAATGAAAAACTGTTTTTT
TRBJ2-7	TRBV5-8	.	.	CASSLLPGNSYEQYF	TGTGCCAGCAGCTTGCTACCTGGTAACTCCTACGAGCAGTACTTC
TRBJ2-1	TRBV10-3	once	.	CAISELGPRGRFF	TGTGCCATCAGTGAGCTGGGTCCTCGGGGTCGGTTCTTC
TRBJ2-1	TRBV5-1	.	.	CASSVTSGGYNEQFF	TGCGCCAGCAGCGTTACCTCAGGGGGGTACAATGAGCAGTTCTTC
TRBJ2-7	TRBV6-5	.	TRBD1	CASTRRGDRGHEQYF	TGTGCCAGCACTAGAAGGGGGGACAGGGGCCACGAGCAGTACTTC
TRBJ1-5	TRBV19	.	TRBD1	CASSEWTGGNQPQHF	TGTGCCAGTAGTGAATGGACAGGGGGGAATCAGCCCCAGCATTTT
TRBJ2-2	TRBV7-2	.	TRBD2	CASSLGLAGVTGELFF	TGTGCCAGCAGCTTAGGGCTAGCGGGAGTTACCGGGGAGCTGTTTTTT
TRBJ1-2	TRBV19	.	.	CASTIQGPYGYTF	TGTGCCAGTACCATACAGGGTCCCTATGGCTACACCTTC
TRBJ2-7	TRBV7-2	few	TRBD2	CASSLALGTSERYEQYF	TGTGCCAGCAGCTTAGCGCTTGGTACTAGCGAGCGCTACGAGCAGTACTTC
TRBJ2-7	TRBV27	once	TRBD1	CASSLFWDRTLYEQYF	TGTGCCAGCAGTTTATTCTGGGACAGGACCCTCTACGAGCAGTACTTC
TRBJ2-5	TRBV18	once	.	CASSPFTGPQETQYF	TGTGCCAGCTCACCATTTACAGGCCCCCAAGAGACCCAGTACTTC
TRBJ1-1	TRBV5-8	.	TRBD1	CASSWPGQGAFF	TGTGCCAGCAGCTGGCCGGGACAGGGAGCTTTCTTT
TRBJ2-2	TRBV9	.	TRBD2	CASSVAPLAGTSSVGELFF	TGTGCCAGCAGCGTAGCTCCCTTGGCCGGGACTAGCTCGGTCGGGGAGCTGTTTTTT
TRBJ1-5	TRBV27	.	TRBD1	CASSGTGRYQPQHF	TGTGCCAGCTCAGGGACAGGGCGATATCAGCCCCAGCATTTT
TRBJ1-2	TRBV5-4	.	TRBD1	CASSISGTGYGYTF	TGTGCCAGCAGCATCTCCGGGACAGGTTATGGCTACACCTTC